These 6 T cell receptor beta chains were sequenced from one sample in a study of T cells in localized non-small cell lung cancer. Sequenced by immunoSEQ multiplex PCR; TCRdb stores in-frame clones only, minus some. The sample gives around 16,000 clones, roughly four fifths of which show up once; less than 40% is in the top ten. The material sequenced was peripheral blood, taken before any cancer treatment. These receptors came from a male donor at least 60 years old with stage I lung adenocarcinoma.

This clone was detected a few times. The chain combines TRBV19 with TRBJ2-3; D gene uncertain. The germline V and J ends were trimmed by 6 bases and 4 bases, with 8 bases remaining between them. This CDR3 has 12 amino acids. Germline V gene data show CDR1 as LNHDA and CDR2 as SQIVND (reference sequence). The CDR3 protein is CASSYGADTQYF. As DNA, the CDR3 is TGTGCCAGTAGCTATGGAGCAGATACGCAGTATTTT.

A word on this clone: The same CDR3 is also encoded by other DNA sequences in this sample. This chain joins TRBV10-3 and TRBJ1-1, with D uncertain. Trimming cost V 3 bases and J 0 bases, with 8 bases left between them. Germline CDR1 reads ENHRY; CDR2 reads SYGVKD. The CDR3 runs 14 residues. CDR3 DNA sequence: TGTGCCATCAGTGATCTAAGTGTGAACACTGAAGCTTTCTTT. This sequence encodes CAISDLSVNTEAFF.

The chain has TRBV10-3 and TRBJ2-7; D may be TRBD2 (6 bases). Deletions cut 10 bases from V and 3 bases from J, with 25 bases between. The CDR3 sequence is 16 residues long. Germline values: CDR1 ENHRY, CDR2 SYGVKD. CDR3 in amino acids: CATLGVSGSRLYEQYF. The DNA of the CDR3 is TGTGCCACTTTAGGGGTTAGCGGTTCCCGTCTCTACGAGCAGTACTTC.

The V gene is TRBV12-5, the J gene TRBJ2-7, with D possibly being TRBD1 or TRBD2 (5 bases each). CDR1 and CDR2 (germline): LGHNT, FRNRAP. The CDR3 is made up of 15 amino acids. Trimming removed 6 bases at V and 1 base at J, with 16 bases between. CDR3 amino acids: CASGRVRDRSYEQYF. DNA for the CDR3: TGTGCTAGTGGCCGAGTCCGGGACCGATCCTACGAGCAGTACTTC.

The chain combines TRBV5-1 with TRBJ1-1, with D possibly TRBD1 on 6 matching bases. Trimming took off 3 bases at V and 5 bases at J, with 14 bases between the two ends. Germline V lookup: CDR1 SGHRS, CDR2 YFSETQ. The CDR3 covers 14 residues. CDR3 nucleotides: TGCGCCAGCAGCTCTTCGCGGGGGCAAACTGAAGCTTTCTTT. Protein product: CASSSSRGQTEAFF.

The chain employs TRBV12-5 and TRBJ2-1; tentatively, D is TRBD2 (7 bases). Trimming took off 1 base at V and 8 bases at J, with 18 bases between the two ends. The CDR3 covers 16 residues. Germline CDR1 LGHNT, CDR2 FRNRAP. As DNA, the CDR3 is TGTGCTAGTGGTTTGGCCCGGGGGCGGGGGTGGTATGAGCAGTTCTTC. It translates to CASGLARGRGWYEQFF.